The 25 T cell receptor beta chains in this list originate from one sample, sequenced in a study of Ad26.COV2.S vaccination and SARS-CoV-2 variants. Data came from immunoSEQ multiplex PCR; TCRdb stores just in-frame clones and leaves some out. Here the sample spans 350,000 to 550,000 clones, roughly nine tenths being singletons. Regarding treatment: 15 to 20 received Ad26.COV2.S at low or high dose, single or two shots; 5 received placebo; per-sample allocation not given. Samples came from day 63 after the first vaccine or placebo injection. Source: peripheral blood, taken in a trial of Ad26.COV2.S vaccine versus placebo. These receptors were obtained from a person between 18 and 60 years old who received the Ad26.COV2.S COVID-19 vaccine or a placebo.

This rearrangement joins TRBV5-4 to TRBJ1-1, with 7 bases aligning to TRBD1. CDR1 and CDR2 from the germline V gene are SGHNT and YYREEE (reference sequence). V shed 3 bases and J 1 base; nucleotides not matched to a gene: 6. The CDR3 loop spans 15 amino acids. CDR3: CASSSPQGGNTEAFF. The CDR3 DNA reads TGTGCCAGCAGCTCACCTCAGGGGGGGAACACTGAAGCTTTCTTT.

This clone showed up just once. This sequence joins TRBV19 and TRBJ2-2; 7 bases align to TRBD2. The germline CDR1 and CDR2 sequences are LNHDA and SQIVND (reference sequence). CDR3 length: 14 amino acids. V lost 2 bases, J lost 10 bases, and 7 bases stayed unmatched. In DNA form, the CDR3 reads TGTGCCAGTAGTATAAGCCTAGCGGCCTTGGAGCTGTTTTTT. This translates into CASSISLAALELFF.

DNA for the CDR3: TGTGCCAGCAGCCCGGAACAGGGCGTTCTTTTCCCCCTCCACTTT. Translation: CASSPEQGVLFPLHF. The J gene is TRBJ1-6, the V gene TRBV4-2; possible D gene TRBD1, 6 bases. V was cut by 4 bases and J by 13 bases, with 20 bases left in between. The CDR3 totals 15 residues. Germline V gene lookup returns CDR1 LGHNA and CDR2 YNFKEQ.

In DNA, the CDR3 is TGTGCCAGCAGTTTACGCTCAGGGTTTTCTAGCAATCAGCCCCAGCATTTT. This translates into CASSLRSGFSSNQPQHF. The chain joins TRBV28 to TRBJ1-5, with a weak D call TRBD1 (5 bases). Deletions cut 2 bases from V and 0 bases from J, with 14 bases between. The CDR3 is made up of 17 amino acids. Germline CDR1 MDHEN, CDR2 SYDVKM.

The gene calls are TRBV10-3 and TRBJ1-5; the match to TRBD1 covers 12 bases. The ends lost 0 bases at V and 6 bases at J; junction bases unmatched: 6. The germline V gene encodes CDR1 ENHRY and CDR2 SYGVKD. The CDR3 totals 17 residues. The CDR3 is CAISESSGTGGVQPQHF. CDR3 DNA: TGTGCCATCAGTGAGTCTAGTGGGACAGGGGGCGTTCAGCCCCAGCATTTT.

This rearrangement joins TRBV5-1 to TRBJ1-1, with a weak D call TRBD1 (5 bases). V lost 4 bases to trimming and J lost 7 bases, with 17 bases between them. This CDR3 is 14 amino acids long. The germline V gene has CDR1 SGHRS and CDR2 YFSETQ. The CDR3 region is CASSPQGVENEAFF. The CDR3 DNA is TGCGCCAGCAGCCCTCAAGGGGTGGAGAATGAAGCTTTCTTT.

This rearrangement joins TRBV29-1 to TRBJ1-2, with a weak D call TRBD1 (5 bases). Germline lookup yields CDR1 SQVTM and CDR2 ANQGSEA. V was clipped by 4 bases and J by 6 bases, with 15 bases between them. This CDR3 has 13 residues. The CDR3 spells CSVVKTRGNGYTF. The CDR3 nucleotides are TGCAGCGTTGTGAAGACCCGGGGGAATGGCTACACCTTC.

As DNA, the CDR3 is TGTGCCAGCAGCAGGCGGGGAGGGCCTGATACGCAGTATTTT. Encoded protein: CASSRRGGPDTQYF. The chain recombines TRBV7-3 with TRBJ2-3; 7 nucleotides line up with TRBD2. The V gene end was trimmed by 5 bases and the J gene end by 6 bases; junction bases not matched to a gene: 8. This CDR3 is 14 amino acids long. CDR1 is SGHTA and CDR2 is FQGTGA in the germline V gene.

The chain links TRBV5-6 to TRBJ1-1; possibly TRBD1 for D (5 bases). V lost 4 bases, J lost 10 bases, and 23 bases lay in between. Germline V lookup: CDR1 SGHDT, CDR2 YYEEEE. The CDR3 covers 15 residues. This CDR3 is CASSLPGTGQGGAFF. DNA for the CDR3: TGTGCCAGCAGCCTGCCCGGGACCGGTCAGGGTGGAGCTTTCTTT.

The V and J genes are TRBV20-1 and TRBJ1-6, with unresolved D. The V gene's germline CDR1 is DFQATT and CDR2 SNEGSKA (reference sequence). Trimming stripped 7 bases from V and 7 bases from J, with 8 bases between. The CDR3 spans 11 residues. The CDR3 region has the DNA TGCAGTGTCCCGGAAAATTCACCCCTCCACTTT. Residues: CSVPENSPLHF.

Notes on this clone: The junction shows a germline mismatch at one end, possibly a read error. V usage is TRBV11-3 and J usage is TRBJ2-1; possible D gene TRBD2, 5 bases. Germline values: CDR1 SGHNT, CDR2 YENEEA. This CDR3 region has 14 residues. The CDR3 sequence: CASSGADPLNEQFF. The CDR3 DNA reads TGTGCCAGCAGCGGAGCGGATCCACTTAATGAACAGTTCTTC. Variable domain in full (rest from reference TRBV11-3 and TRBJ2-1): EAGVVQSPRYKIIEKKQPVAFWCNPISGHNTLYWYLQNLGQGPELLIRYENEEAVDDSQLPKDRFSAERLKGVDSTLKIQPAELGDSAVYLCASSGADPLNEQFFGPGTRLTVL.

The rearrangement joins TRBV7-3 to TRBJ1-1; perhaps TRBD1 as D (6 bases). With 0 bases removed from V and 5 bases from J, the gap between germline ends came to 13 bases. Germline V gene sequence: CDR1 SGHTA, CDR2 FQGTGA. This CDR3 has 15 amino acids. The CDR3 bases are TGTGCCAGCAGCTTAACCGGGACAAGCTATACTGAAGCTTTCTTT. This sequence encodes CASSLTGTSYTEAFF.

This chain uses TRBV6-2 or TRBV6-3 with TRBJ2-1; TRBD2 agrees at 8 bases. CDR1 MNHEY and CDR2 SVGEGT come from the germline V gene. V was clipped by 4 bases and J by 2 bases; unmatched bases: 7. The CDR3 consists of 16 residues. CDR3 nucleotides: TGTGCCAGCAGTTCTCCAACTAGCGGTACCTACAATGAGCAGTTCTTC. Translated, it gives CASSSPTSGTYNEQFF.

CDR3 DNA: TGTGCCAGCATGGGGGCAGCGGCCCGGACCCAGTACTTC. Its translation is CASMGAAARTQYF. The J gene is TRBJ2-5, the V gene TRBV6-5, with TRBD1 as a possible D gene (6 bases). CDR1 and CDR2 from the germline V gene are MNHEY and SVGAGI. The CDR3 has 13 residues. V lost 7 bases, J lost 7 bases, and 16 bases lay in between.

This clone was counted a single time. This chain links TRBV28 with TRBJ1-5, with 9 nucleotides matching TRBD1. CDR3 length: 16 amino acids. V shed 10 bases, J shed 6 bases, and the junction held 16 bases outside the gene matches. Germline values: CDR1 MDHEN, CDR2 SYDVKM. The CDR3 bases are TGTGCCACCCTAATCTCCGGGACAGGGATGGTTCAGCCCCAGCATTTT. Its translation: CATLISGTGMVQPQHF. Combining the CDR3 with reference TRBV28 and TRBJ1-5 gives the whole variable domain DVKVTQSSRYLVKRTGEKVFLECVQDMDHENMFWYRQDPGLGLRLIYFSYDVKMKEKGDIPEGYSVSREKKERFSLILESASTNQTSMYLCATLISGTGMVQPQHFGDGTRLSIL.

As to this clone: Germline and junction disagree at one end, which may indicate a read error. The V gene is TRBV15, the J gene TRBJ1-6, with a weak D call TRBD1 (5 bases). CDR1 is LNHNV, CDR2 YYDKDF, per germline (reference sequence). The CDR3 has 12 residues. The CDR3 spells CATSPPVRDFLF. The DNA for the CDR3 is TGTGCCACCAGTCCCCCTGTGCGGGACTTCCTCTTT.

This chain uses TRBV2 with TRBJ1-1; D is unresolved. Germline-derived CDR1 and CDR2 are SNHLY and FYNNEI. V was shortened by 6 bases and J by 3 bases, with 14 bases between the two germline ends. The CDR3 sequence is 14 residues long. The CDR3 reads CASRVPEGHTEAFF. The CDR3 nucleotides are TGTGCCAGCAGGGTCCCGGAAGGGCACACTGAAGCTTTCTTT.

This clone was recorded only once. V usage is TRBV9 and J usage is TRBJ1-6, with 7 positions matching TRBD1. The CDR3 spans 15 residues. CDR1 and CDR2 (germline): SGDLS, YYNGEE. Trimming at V came to 1 base and at J to 8 bases, leaving 6 bases not matched to a gene. The CDR3: CASSVRQGRDSPLHF. In DNA, the CDR3 is TGTGCCAGCAGCGTAAGACAGGGTCGGGATTCACCCCTCCACTTT.

The V and J genes are TRBV19 and TRBJ1-2; maybe TRBD1 (5 bases). This CDR3 region has 15 residues. The V gene's germline CDR1 is LNHDA and CDR2 SQIVND (reference sequence). The V gene lost 0 bases and the J gene lost 8 bases, with 16 bases spanning the gap. CDR3 sequence reads: CASSIDLRGAPGYTF. The CDR3 DNA follows: TGTGCCAGTAGTATAGATTTGAGGGGAGCACCCGGCTACACCTTC.

The rearrangement uses TRBV5-6 and TRBJ1-1; no firm D call. V was trimmed by 0 bases and J by 1 base, leaving 4 bases between them. The germline V gene has CDR1 SGHDT and CDR2 YYEEEE. This CDR3 comprises 13 residues. Written as DNA, the CDR3 is TGTGCCAGCAGCTTGGCCCAGAACACTGAAGCTTTCTTT. It is translated as CASSLAQNTEAFF.

The rearrangement uses TRBV5-1 and TRBJ2-3; D gene ambiguous. The CDR3 extends over 15 amino acids. V shed 0 bases and J shed 2 bases, with 10 bases lying between them. Germline CDR1 reads SGHRS; CDR2 reads YFSETQ. The CDR3 DNA reads as TGCGCCAGCAGCTTGGGTTTGATACTCACAGATACGCAGTATTTT. Translating it yields CASSLGLILTDTQYF.

The J gene is TRBJ1-4, the V gene TRBV28; D not resolved. Deletions cut 3 bases from V and 4 bases from J, with 0 bases between. CDR3 length: 11 residues. Germline lookup yields CDR1 MDHEN and CDR2 SYDVKM. DNA of the CDR3: TGTGCCAGCAGTTTTAATGAAAAACTGTTTTTT. This codes for CASSFNEKLFF.

The chain uses TRBV7-2 and TRBJ1-3, with 9 bases lining up with TRBD1. CDR3 size: 15 residues. The ends lost 1 base at V and 5 bases at J; junction bases unmatched: 3. The germline gives CDR1 SGHTA, CDR2 FQGNSA. The CDR3 DNA sequence: TGTGCCAGCAGCTTAGTGACAGGGGGTCGAAACACCATATATTTT. This sequence encodes CASSLVTGGRNTIYF.

The genes are TRBV27 and TRBJ2-1, with 7 bases identical to TRBD2. CDR3 length equals 17 residues. Germline V gene data show CDR1 as MNHEY and CDR2 as SMNVEV (reference sequence). V dropped 7 bases and J dropped 5; count of bases not matched to a gene: 17. The CDR3, as DNA: TGTGCCAGCAAACAGCGAATAACTAGCGACTTTAACAATGAGCAGTTCTTC. This sequence encodes CASKQRITSDFNNEQFF.

This chain connects TRBV4-1 to TRBJ2-1, with 9 bases aligning to TRBD2. From germline, CDR1 is MGHRA and CDR2 YSYEKL. V trimming: 3 bases; J trimming: 0 bases; junction bases outside the gene matches: 9. There are 18 residues in the CDR3. The CDR3 region has the DNA TGCGCCAGCAGCCAGGGCGGCCAGCGGGGGGTCTCCTACAATGAGCAGTTCTTC. Protein sequence: CASSQGGQRGVSYNEQFF.